This is a list of T cell receptor beta chains from one sample in a study of OX40 agonist ivuxolimab in advanced cancers. Profiling relied on immunoSEQ multiplex PCR, and the TCRdb table lists in-frame clones only, not all of them. There are approximately 76,000 clones in the sample; over 75% occur only once, and less than 6.5% lies in the top ten. Sequencing used CD4+ or CD8+ T cells sorted from blood, obtained in a trial of the OX40 agonist ivuxolimab. The receptors were sampled from an adult with an advanced solid tumor such as melanoma, head and neck, liver or kidney cancer. The CDR3 runs from the conserved cysteine through the conserved F or W. A D gene is named only where the DNA matches it firmly. A clone size is listed for some rows: how often the clone was seen (once, few, many), or a class if it is expanded.

size | J | D | V | CDR3 | DNA
- | TRBJ2-1 | TRBD2 | TRBV5-1 | CASSLALTSGGYNEQFF | TGCGCCAGCAGCTTGGCCCTGACTAGCGGGGGGTACAATGAGCAGTTCTTC
- | TRBJ1-1 | - | TRBV18 | CASSPISRPGTEAFF | TGTGCCAGCTCACCAATTTCCAGACCGGGCACTGAAGCTTTCTTT
- | TRBJ2-3 | - | TRBV19 | CASSMANTDTQYF | TGTGCCAGTAGTATGGCTAACACAGATACGCAGTATTTT
- | TRBJ1-1 | - | TRBV16 | CASRPDTEAFF | TGTGCCAGCAGACCGGACACTGAAGCTTTCTTT
- | TRBJ1-5 | TRBD1 | TRBV6-1 | CASSGTGGLNQPQHF | TGTGCCAGCAGCGGTACAGGGGGCTTAAATCAGCCCCAGCATTTT
- | TRBJ1-1 | - | TRBV18 | CASSPFGTPGGTEAFF | TGTGCCAGCTCACCCTTTGGGACCCCGGGGGGCACTGAAGCTTTCTTT
- | TRBJ2-7 | - | TRBV7-4 | CASTKGPSSYEQYF | TGTGCCAGCACCAAGGGACCGAGCTCCTACGAGCAGTACTTC
few | TRBJ2-7 | - | TRBV7-8 | CASSLGGNGGSEQYF | TGTGCCAGCAGCTTAGGCGGAAACGGGGGATCCGAGCAGTACTTC
- | TRBJ2-7 | TRBD1 | TRBV5-1 | CASSLDGTGAKYEQYF | TGCGCCAGCAGCTTGGATGGGACAGGGGCGAAATACGAGCAGTACTTC
few | TRBJ2-1 | TRBD2 | TRBV2 | CASRFSLSGRRNEQFF | TGTGCCAGCAGGTTCAGTCTCAGCGGGAGGCGCAATGAGCAGTTCTTC
- | TRBJ2-7 | - | TRBV5-1 | CASSPGWGPTYEQYF | TGCGCCAGCAGCCCCGGGTGGGGGCCAACCTACGAGCAGTACTTC
few | TRBJ1-6 | TRBD1 | TRBV7-2 | CASSPTGTGSSPLHF | TGTGCCAGCAGCCCTACCGGGACAGGGAGCTCACCCCTCCACTTT
- | TRBJ1-3 | - | TRBV7-9 | CASHMGDTIYF | TGTGCCAGCCATATGGGGGACACCATATATTTT
- | TRBJ1-3 | TRBD1 | TRBV27 | CASGIAGGRGNTIYF | TGTGCCAGCGGGATCGCAGGGGGGAGGGGAAACACCATATATTTT
- | TRBJ2-7 | - | TRBV5-1 | CASSLGGPSVLSEQYF | TGCGCCAGCAGCTTGGGAGGGCCAAGCGTATTATCCGAGCAGTACTTC
- | TRBJ2-7 | - | TRBV6-6 | CASRGDNAYEQYF | TGTGCCAGCAGGGGGGACAATGCCTACGAGCAGTACTTC
few | TRBJ2-1 | TRBD2 | TRBV13 | CASSMTLANSYNEQFF | TGTGCCAGCAGCATGACACTAGCGAACTCCTACAATGAGCAGTTCTTC
- | TRBJ2-1 | TRBD1 | TRBV25-1 | CASRDGQGAWNEQFF | TGTGCCAGCAGAGATGGACAGGGGGCTTGGAATGAGCAGTTCTTC
- | TRBJ2-3 | TRBD2 | TRBV10-3 | CAIRTSGGDTDTQYF | TGTGCCATCAGGACTAGCGGAGGGGACACAGATACGCAGTATTTT
once | TRBJ1-3 | TRBD1 | TRBV25-1 | CASSDDRAGNTIYF | TGTGCCAGCAGTGACGACAGGGCTGGAAACACCATATATTTT
- | TRBJ2-5 | TRBD2 | TRBV7-2 | CASSSQAGKETQYF | TGTGCCAGCAGCTCCCAAGCGGGGAAAGAGACCCAGTACTTC
- | TRBJ2-7 | TRBD2 | TRBV7-9 | CASSLGTSGTREQYF | TGTGCCAGCAGCTTAGGAACTAGCGGGACCCGCGAGCAGTACTTC
- | TRBJ2-2 | TRBD1 | TRBV10-3 | CAISESKTGALIGELFF | TGTGCCATCAGTGAGTCGAAAACAGGGGCGCTTATCGGGGAGCTGTTTTTT
- | TRBJ2-7 | - | TRBV27 | CASTDGHEQYF | TGTGCCAGCACGGATGGCCACGAGCAGTACTTC
- | TRBJ2-6 | TRBD1 | TRBV19 | CASSADRGRGANVLTF | TGTGCCAGTAGTGCCGACAGGGGGCGTGGGGCCAACGTCCTGACTTTC
- | TRBJ2-5 | TRBD2 | TRBV15 | CATSREASGNQETQYF | TGTGCCACCAGCAGAGAGGCTAGCGGTAACCAAGAGACCCAGTACTTC
- | TRBJ2-3 | - | TRBV7-2 | CASSLGGGRTDTQYF | TGTGCCAGCAGCTTGGGGGGGGGCCGGACAGATACGCAGTATTTT
- | TRBJ2-2 | TRBD1 | TRBV5-6 | CASSLAPQGALGGELFF | TGTGCCAGCAGCTTGGCCCCACAGGGGGCGCTAGGCGGGGAGCTGTTTTTT
- | TRBJ2-7 | TRBD1 | TRBV6-5 | CASRPPGQSSYEQYF | TGTGCCAGCAGACCACCGGGACAGAGCTCCTACGAGCAGTACTTC
- | TRBJ1-2 | - | TRBV6-1 | CASSNLALGYTF | TGTGCCAGCAGCAACTTGGCTTTAGGCTACACCTTC
- | TRBJ1-2 | - | TRBV19 | CASRSEGGYGYTF | TGTGCCAGTAGGAGCGAGGGAGGCTATGGCTACACCTTC
- | TRBJ2-1 | - | TRBV27 | CASSSVRQGNEQFF | TGTGCCAGCAGTTCGGTCCGCCAGGGTAATGAGCAGTTCTTC